Below are 32 T cell receptor beta chains sequenced from a single sample in a study of blood T cell repertoires in COVID-19 (dated by TCRdb to 2018 to 2021). The method behind the library was the immunoSEQ multiplex PCR assay. The clones in this table, taken by TCRdb from immuneACCESS, are in-frame only. Not every clone is retained; where verified, under half of the shortfall comes from an unresolved V gene, and the cause of the rest is unknown. This sample comprises 300,000 to 350,000 clones, around 90% of them detected only once. Clones ranked in the top ten supply around 0.97% of the sample. Sequencing used peripheral blood. The receptor set was obtained from a woman aged 40 to 50 with COVID-19, enrolled during active disease.

The CDR3 here is CASVFGTAGSYTF. CDR3 sequence (DNA): TGTGCCAGCGTTTTTGGGACAGCCGGCAGCTACACCTTC. The V and J genes are TRBV2 and TRBJ1-2, with 7 bases that match TRBD1. Germline CDR1 and CDR2: SNHLY and FYNNEI. V lost 8 bases, J lost 9 bases, and 12 bases stayed unmatched. This CDR3 region has 13 residues.

The chain employs TRBV7-6 and TRBJ1-3; D possibly corresponds to TRBD1 (5 bases). The V end lost 2 bases, the J end lost 2 bases, and 13 bases lay between the germline ends. CDR3 length: 16 residues. Germline V gives CDR1 SGHVS, CDR2 FNYEAQ. This CDR3 is CASSLFEGRPGNTIYF. CDR3 coding DNA: TGTGCCAGCAGCTTATTTGAGGGGAGGCCTGGAAACACCATATATTTT.

The genes are TRBV4-1 and TRBJ1-4; D uncertain. Germline CDR1 reads MGHRA; CDR2 reads YSYEKL. Trimming shortened V by 4 bases and J by 2 bases, and 11 bases separated the two germline ends. CDR3 size: 15 residues. The CDR3 sequence: CASSLPFGTNEKLFF. DNA for the CDR3: TGCGCCAGCAGCCTCCCGTTTGGCACTAATGAAAAACTGTTTTTT.

The chain has TRBV19 and TRBJ2-6, with a tentative D call TRBD2 (7 bases). The CDR3 extends over 17 amino acids. Trimming pared 3 bases from V and 1 base from J, leaving 13 bases between. Looked up from germline, CDR1 is LNHDA and CDR2 is SQIVND (reference sequence). The CDR3 sequence: CASSIWGGASGANVLTF. CDR3 DNA sequence: TGTGCCAGTAGTATTTGGGGGGGGGCTTCTGGGGCCAACGTCCTGACTTTC.

The V call is TRBV2, the J call TRBJ1-1, with 9 bases aligning to TRBD1. The CDR3 sequence is 13 residues long. Germline assignment: CDR1 SNHLY and CDR2 FYNNEI. Trimming removed 4 bases from V and 5 bases from J; junction bases left unmatched: 2. The chain's CDR3 is CASSGDRETEAFF. The CDR3 DNA sequence: TGTGCCAGCAGTGGGGACAGGGAGACTGAAGCTTTCTTT.

Notes on this clone: Other nucleotide sequences in the sample specify the same CDR3. The chain uses TRBV28 and TRBJ1-5; tentative D call: TRBD1 (5 bases). Germline V CDR1 and CDR2: MDHEN, SYDVKM. The ends were cut back, 3 bases at V and 6 bases at J, with 9 bases in the middle. This CDR3 has 13 amino acids. CDR3: CASSFRGSQPQHF. Written as DNA, the CDR3 is TGTGCCAGCAGTTTCCGGGGGAGTCAGCCCCAGCATTTT.

Remarks on this clone: This specimen includes other DNA sequences encoding the same CDR3. The chain has TRBV7-2 and TRBJ1-1; TRBD1 might be the D (5 bases). V gave up 1 base and J gave up 2 bases, with 8 bases separating them. Germline CDR1 reads SGHTA; CDR2 reads FQGNSA. This CDR3 comprises 14 residues. As DNA, the CDR3 is TGTGCCAGCAGCTTAGGGGGGGGAAACACTGAAGCTTTCTTT. It specifies CASSLGGGNTEAFF. The variable domain in full, with the rest retrieved from reference TRBV7-2 and TRBJ1-1, is GAGVSQSPSNKVTEKGKDVELRCDPISGHTALYWYRQSLGQGLEFLIYFQGNSAPDKSGLPSDRFSAERTGGSVSTLTIQRTQQEDSAVYLCASSLGGGNTEAFFGQGTRLTVV.

The chain couples TRBV19 to TRBJ2-7; TRBD1 might be the D (6 bases). The CDR3 runs 15 residues. The germline V gene has CDR1 LNHDA and CDR2 SQIVND (reference sequence). V was shortened by 4 bases and J by 2 bases, with 15 bases between the two germline ends. CDR3 in DNA: TGTGCCAGTAGTACTACAGGGAATAGCGCCTACGAGCAGTACTTC. Amino acid sequence: CASSTTGNSAYEQYF.

The genes are TRBV9 and TRBJ2-7, with 10 nucleotides matching TRBD2. With 1 base clipped from V and 5 bases from J, the junction kept 9 bases outside the gene matches. CDR3 length: 16 amino acids. CDR1 and CDR2 from the germline V gene are SGDLS and YYNGEE. The CDR3 DNA is TGTGCCAGCAGCGTAACTCCTAGCGGGGGAGGTAACGAGCAGTACTTC. Its protein is CASSVTPSGGGNEQYF.

The rearrangement joins TRBV7-2 to TRBJ2-5; maybe TRBD1 (6 bases). There are 13 residues in the CDR3. Germline V gene data show CDR1 as SGHTA and CDR2 as FQGNSA. The germline V and J ends were trimmed by 5 bases and 8 bases, with 15 bases remaining between them. In DNA form, the CDR3 reads TGTGCCAGCAGCCTCCGACAGGCCGCTACCCAGTACTTC. Translated, it gives CASSLRQAATQYF.

This clone was seen a handful of times. CDR3 loop: CASSLALAGAGYEQYF. CDR3 DNA sequence: TGTGCCAGCAGCTTAGCGCTAGCGGGAGCGGGTTACGAGCAGTACTTC. The chain links TRBV7-2 to TRBJ2-7, with 10 bases lining up with TRBD2. Germline V gene lookup returns CDR1 SGHTA and CDR2 FQGNSA. CDR3 size: 16 residues. Trimming removed 0 bases from V and 4 bases from J; junction bases left unmatched: 6.

The V gene is TRBV7-3, the J gene TRBJ2-3; TRBD2 matches 7 bases. The length of the CDR3 is 16 residues. In germline, CDR1 is SGHTA, CDR2 FQGTGA. Germline trimming cut 5 bases from V and 1 base from J; bases unmatched to any gene: 9. The CDR3 DNA is TGTGCCAGCAGCCCCGGGCAGCGGGGCGGCACAGATACGCAGTATTTT. It translates to CASSPGQRGGTDTQYF. Full variable domain (remainder filled in from reference TRBV7-3 and TRBJ2-3): GAGVSQTPSNKVTEKGKYVELRCDPISGHTALYWYRQSLGQGPEFLIYFQGTGAADDSGLPNDRFFAVRPEGSVSTLKIQRTERGDSAVYLCASSPGQRGGTDTQYFGPGTRLTVL.

The V and J genes are TRBV19 and TRBJ2-7; D is perhaps TRBD2 (6 bases). The V and J ends lost 5 bases and 1 base respectively, with 15 bases between them. Germline assignment: CDR1 LNHDA and CDR2 SQIVND (reference sequence). The length of the CDR3 is 15 residues. CDR3 loop: CASSPSGGISYEQYF. CDR3 bases: TGTGCCAGTAGTCCCAGTGGGGGGATTTCCTACGAGCAGTACTTC. The variable domain in full, with the rest retrieved from reference TRBV19 and TRBJ2-7, is DGGITQSPKYLFRKEGQNVTLSCEQNLNHDAMYWYRQDPGQGLRLIYYSQIVNDFQKGDIAEGYSVSREKKESFPLTVTSAQKNPTAFYLCASSPSGGISYEQYFGPGTRLTVT.

The J gene is TRBJ2-7, the V gene TRBV27, with 7 nucleotides matching TRBD1. Germline V lookup: CDR1 MNHEY, CDR2 SMNVEV (reference sequence). The CDR3 is 16 amino acids. The V and J ends lost 8 bases and 6 bases, in that order; junction bases with no gene match: 19. Here the CDR3 reads CASDPDGTGALGEQYF. CDR3 in DNA: TGTGCCAGCGACCCCGACGGCACAGGGGCTCTCGGCGAGCAGTACTTC.

This clone came up once. This chain links TRBV19 with TRBJ2-5; D unresolved. Per the germline V gene, CDR1 is LNHDA and CDR2 is SQIVND (reference sequence). Between the trimmed V and J ends, which lost 0 bases and 4 bases, there was a span of 3 bases. The CDR3 loop spans 12 amino acids. Here the CDR3 reads CASSIDRETQYF. CDR3 DNA sequence: TGTGCCAGTAGTATAGACCGAGAGACCCAGTACTTC.

The DNA of the CDR3 is TGTGCCACCAGCAGGACTATGGACAACACCGGGGAGCTGTTTTTT. Translating it yields CATSRTMDNTGELFF. V usage is TRBV15 and J usage is TRBJ2-2, with D possibly matching TRBD2 (5 bases). The CDR3 consists of 15 residues. V was trimmed by 3 bases and J by 2 bases, leaving 10 bases between them. The germline V gene has CDR1 LNHNV and CDR2 YYDKDF (reference sequence).

The chain links TRBV7-8 to TRBJ1-1; D might be TRBD1 (5 bases). Germline V gene sequence: CDR1 SGHVS, CDR2 FQNEAQ. The CDR3 covers 14 residues. Between the trimmed V and J ends, which lost 1 base and 2 bases, there was a span of 8 bases. This CDR3 reads CASSLVGGNTEAFF. CDR3 in DNA: TGTGCCAGCAGCTTAGTCGGGGGAAACACTGAAGCTTTCTTT.

The chain combines TRBV19 with TRBJ1-5; 10 nucleotides match TRBD1. CDR3 length: 12 residues. Germline CDR1 LNHDA, CDR2 SQIVND (reference sequence). Written as DNA, the CDR3 is TGTGCTACCGGGACAGGGGTTCAGCCCCAGCATTTT. Amino acid sequence: CATGTGVQPQHF.

This clone was detected a few times. V gene TRBV28 combines with J gene TRBJ1-2, with 8 bases identical to TRBD1. Trimming took 6 bases from V and 5 from J; bases not matched to a gene: 2. Germline V gene lookup returns CDR1 MDHEN and CDR2 SYDVKM. The CDR3 has 12 residues. The CDR3 spells CASSRDRYGYTF. For the CDR3, the DNA is TGTGCCAGCAGCCGGGACAGGTATGGCTACACCTTC.

Here the CDR3 reads CAISSDRGEAFF. In DNA form, the CDR3 reads TGTGCCATCAGTTCCGACAGGGGTGAAGCTTTCTTT. This rearrangement joins TRBV10-3 to TRBJ1-1; 8 bases are shared with TRBD1. The CDR3 covers 12 residues. With V trimmed by 5 bases and J by 7 bases, 3 bases remained unmatched. Germline V gene data show CDR1 as ENHRY and CDR2 as SYGVKD.

V usage is TRBV18 and J usage is TRBJ1-2; D may be TRBD1 (5 bases). CDR1 is KGHSH, CDR2 LQKENI, per germline. V lost 3 bases to trimming and J lost 3 bases, with 17 bases between them. The CDR3 consists of 16 residues. The CDR3, as DNA: TGTGCCAGCTCACCCCCTTTTCCTCGGGGGTACTATGGCTACACCTTC. This encodes CASSPPFPRGYYGYTF.

The chain joins TRBV18 to TRBJ1-1, with D uncertain. CDR1 is KGHSH, CDR2 LQKENI, per germline. V lost 2 bases and J 5 bases, leaving 9 bases between the germline ends. The CDR3 is 13 amino acids. This chain's CDR3 is CASSPGLGTEAFF. The DNA for the CDR3 is TGTGCCAGCTCACCAGGTCTAGGTACTGAAGCTTTCTTT.

The CDR3 loop reads CASSFVPGGRYEQYF. CDR3 DNA: TGCGCCAGCAGCTTTGTCCCCGGGGGGAGGTACGAGCAGTACTTC. This chain connects TRBV5-1 to TRBJ2-7; 7 nucleotides align to TRBD2. Germline CDR1 is SGHRS and CDR2 is YFSETQ. This CDR3 is built from 15 residues. J gave up 4 bases and V 2 bases, and 9 bases lay outside the gene matches. The full variable domain, with the rest looked up from reference TRBV5-1 and TRBJ2-7, is KAGVTQTPRYLIKTRGQQVTLSCSPISGHRSVSWYQQTPGQGLQFLFEYFSETQRNKGNFPGRFSGRQFSNSRSEMNVSTLELGDSALYLCASSFVPGGRYEQYFGPGTRLTVT.

The genes are TRBV15 and TRBJ1-1; perhaps TRBD1 as D (6 bases). Germline CDR1 LNHNV, CDR2 YYDKDF (reference sequence). The CDR3 is made up of 13 amino acids. V lost 9 bases and J 5 bases, leaving 16 bases between the germline ends. The CDR3 nucleotides are TGTGCCACGAGGGGGGGCGGAAGGACTGAAGCTTTCTTT. Translated: CATRGGGRTEAFF.

The chain recombines TRBV3-1 (or the pseudogene TRBV3-2) with TRBJ2-3; no definite D call. Trimming left V 4 bases short and J 1 base short, with 9 bases between. Germline assignment: CDR1 LGHDT and CDR2 YNNKEL (reference sequence). The CDR3 sequence is 14 residues long. In DNA, the CDR3 is TGTGCCAGCAGCCCCCCAGAGGGCACAGATACGCAGTATTTT. It translates to CASSPPEGTDTQYF.

V usage is TRBV9 and J usage is TRBJ2-3; TRBD2 matches at 14 bases. Germline V lookup: CDR1 SGDLS, CDR2 YYNGEE. This CDR3 spans 18 amino acids. With V trimmed by 6 bases and J by 3 bases, 12 bases remained unmatched. CDR3 in DNA: TGTGCCAGCACCAACTCCGGGACTAGCGGGGGCCCAACAGATACGCAGTATTTT. The encoded protein is CASTNSGTSGGPTDTQYF.

The chain joins TRBV19 to TRBJ1-3, with 8 bases lining up with TRBD1. V was clipped by 9 bases and J by 3 bases; unmatched bases: 4. The CDR3 runs to 13 residues. Germline-derived CDR1 and CDR2 are LNHDA and SQIVND (reference sequence). The CDR3 sequence: CASQGADGNTIYF. The CDR3 coding sequence is TGTGCCAGCCAGGGGGCGGATGGAAACACCATATATTTT.

The V gene is TRBV7-2, the J gene TRBJ1-5, with TRBD1 as a possible D gene (6 bases). CDR1 and CDR2 from the germline V gene are SGHTA and FQGNSA. V lost 5 bases, J lost 2 bases, and 13 bases lay in between. CDR3 length: 15 amino acids. The CDR3: CASSPTDSRNQPQHF. CDR3 sequence (DNA): TGTGCCAGCAGCCCAACGGACAGCCGCAATCAGCCCCAGCATTTT.

This chain links TRBV24-1 with TRBJ2-5; 13 bases agree with TRBD2. V dropped 3 bases and J dropped 2; count of bases not matched to a gene: 2. The V gene's germline CDR1 is KGHDR and CDR2 SFDVKD. CDR3 length: 16 residues. For the CDR3, the DNA is TGTGCCACCAGTGATGGGACTAGCGGGGAACAAGAGACCCAGTACTTC. Its translation: CATSDGTSGEQETQYF.

The chain is built from TRBV15 and TRBJ2-7; 7 nucleotides match TRBD1. Germline lookup yields CDR1 LNHNV and CDR2 YYDKDF (reference sequence). This CDR3 region has 15 residues. V lost 5 bases, J lost 5 bases, and 12 bases stayed unmatched. The CDR3 sequence is CATSPEGAGGNEQYF. The CDR3 DNA reads as TGTGCCACCAGCCCAGAGGGCGCAGGGGGAAACGAGCAGTACTTC.

This chain uses TRBV7-9 with TRBJ1-6; possible D gene TRBD1, 5 bases. The length of the CDR3 is 17 residues. CDR1 and CDR2 (germline): SEHNR, FQNEAQ (reference sequence). Trimming cost V 0 bases and J 1 base, with 10 bases left between them. The CDR3 is CASSLAPGTSYNSPLHF. The CDR3 DNA reads TGTGCCAGCAGCTTAGCTCCAGGGACTTCCTATAATTCACCCCTCCACTTT.

V gene TRBV3-1 (or the pseudogene TRBV3-2) combines with J gene TRBJ2-1, with TRBD2 matching 7 bases. Germline lookup yields CDR1 LGHDT and CDR2 YNNKEL (reference sequence). V was clipped by 0 bases and J by 0 bases; unmatched bases: 5. This CDR3 region has 17 residues. DNA of the CDR3: TGTGCCAGCAGCCAAGATAGGCGGGGGAGCTCCTACAATGAGCAGTTCTTC. Encoded protein: CASSQDRRGSSYNEQFF.